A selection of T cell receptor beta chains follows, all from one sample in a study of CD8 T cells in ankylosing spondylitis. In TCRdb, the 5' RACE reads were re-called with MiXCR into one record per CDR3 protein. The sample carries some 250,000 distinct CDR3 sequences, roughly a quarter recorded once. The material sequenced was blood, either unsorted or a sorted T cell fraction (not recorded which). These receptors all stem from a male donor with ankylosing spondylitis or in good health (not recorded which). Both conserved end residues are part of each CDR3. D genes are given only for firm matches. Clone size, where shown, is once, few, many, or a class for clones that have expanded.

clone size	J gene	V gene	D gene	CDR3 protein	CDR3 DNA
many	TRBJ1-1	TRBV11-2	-	CASSLARNTEAFF	TGTGCCAGCAGCTTGGCCAGGAACACTGAAGCTTTCTTT
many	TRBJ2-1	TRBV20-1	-	CSARDLYAGAHEQFF	TGCAGTGCTAGAGATCTTTATGCAGGGGCCCATGAGCAGTTCTTC
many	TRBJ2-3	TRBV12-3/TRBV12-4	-	CASSLGGLTDTQYF	TGTGCTAGCAGCTTAGGTGGCCTCACAGATACGCAGTATTTT
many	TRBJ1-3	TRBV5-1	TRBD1	CASSLRGQGSSLLDRRNTIYF	TGCGCCAGCAGCCTACGCGGACAGGGAAGTTCTTTACTAGACCGACGAAACACCATATATTTT
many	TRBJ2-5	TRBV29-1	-	CSVEDANRRQGQETQYF	TGCAGCGTTGAAGATGCGAACAGGCGGCAGGGACAAGAGACCCAGTACTTC
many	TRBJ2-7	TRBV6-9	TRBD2	CASSYPTGTSGGSSYEQYF	TGTGCCAGCAGTTACCCCACCGGGACTAGCGGGGGTTCCTCCTACGAGCAGTACTTC
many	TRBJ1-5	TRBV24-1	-	CATSAMGGQPQHF	TGTGCCACCAGTGCCATGGGCGGGCAGCCCCAGCATTTT
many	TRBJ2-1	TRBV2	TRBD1	CARLSTGGNEQFF	TGTGCCAGGCTGTCTACAGGGGGCAATGAGCAGTTCTTC
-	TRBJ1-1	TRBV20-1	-	CSASLFRQTEAFF	TGCAGTGCTAGTCTCTTCCGCCAGACTGAAGCTTTCTTT
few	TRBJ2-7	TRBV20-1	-	CSATGAALSSYEQYF	TGCAGTGCTACGGGGGCAGCCCTGAGCTCCTACGAGCAGTACTTC
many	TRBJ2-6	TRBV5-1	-	CASRGGANVLTF	TGCGCCAGCAGGGGTGGGGCCAACGTCCTGACTTTC
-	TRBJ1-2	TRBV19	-	CAVSDAYGYTF	TGTGCCGTATCAGATGCCTATGGCTACACCTTC
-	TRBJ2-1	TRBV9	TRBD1	CASSADRGDGNEQFF	TGTGCCAGCAGCGCAGACAGGGGGGACGGCAATGAGCAGTTCTTC
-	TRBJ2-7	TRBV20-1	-	CSADLGGLYEQYF	TGCAGCGCGGATCTAGGGGGGCTCTACGAGCAGTACTTC
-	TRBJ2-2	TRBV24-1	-	CATSDLKEDTGELFF	TGTGCCACCAGTGATTTGAAAGAAGACACCGGGGAGCTGTTTTTT
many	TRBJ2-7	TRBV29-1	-	CSVVSGSHEQYF	TGCAGCGTTGTTTCAGGGTCCCACGAGCAGTACTTC
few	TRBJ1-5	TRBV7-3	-	CASSLNSNQPQHF	TGTGCCAGCAGCTTAAACAGCAATCAGCCCCAGCATTTT
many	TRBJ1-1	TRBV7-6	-	CASSLGTANTEAFF	TGTGCCAGCAGCTTAGGGACAGCGAACACTGAAGCTTTCTTT
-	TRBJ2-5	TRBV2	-	CASSRGRGPETQYF	TGTGCCAGCAGCCGGGGGAGGGGGCCAGAGACCCAGTACTTC
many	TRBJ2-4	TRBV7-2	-	CASSLGVSPTENIQYF	TGTGCCAGCAGCTTAGGGGTGTCCCCCACGGAAAACATTCAGTACTTC
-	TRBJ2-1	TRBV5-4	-	CASTTNGGAHNEQFF	TGTGCCAGCACCACCAACGGGGGAGCTCACAATGAGCAGTTCTTC
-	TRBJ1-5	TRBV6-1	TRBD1	CASTEDRGQPQHF	TGTGCCAGCACCGAGGACAGGGGTCAGCCCCAGCATTTT
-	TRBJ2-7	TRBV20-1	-	CSARDPQGTNEQYF	TGCAGTGCTAGAGATCCCCAGGGGACCAACGAGCAGTACTTC
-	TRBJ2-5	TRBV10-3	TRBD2	CAISRLAGREETQYF	TGTGCCATCAGTCGACTAGCGGGGAGAGAAGAGACCCAGTACTTC
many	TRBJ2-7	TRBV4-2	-	CASRSDSYEQYF	TGTGCCAGCAGATCCGATTCCTACGAGCAGTACTTC
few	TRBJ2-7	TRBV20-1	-	CSARTRNYEQYF	TGCAGTGCTAGGACCCGCAACTACGAGCAGTACTTC
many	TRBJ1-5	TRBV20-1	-	CSALRGNQPQHF	TGCAGTGCTTTGCGGGGGAATCAGCCCCAGCATTTT
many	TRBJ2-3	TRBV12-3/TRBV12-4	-	CASSALGAVDTQYF	TGTGCCAGCAGTGCCTTGGGGGCTGTGGATACGCAGTATTTT
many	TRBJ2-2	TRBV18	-	CASSPPGLPTGELFF	TGTGCCAGCTCACCACCGGGACTTCCCACCGGGGAGCTGTTTTTT
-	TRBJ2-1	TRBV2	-	CASTPAGGGSYNEQFF	TGTGCCAGCACCCCGGCAGGGGGGGGCTCCTACAATGAGCAGTTCTTC
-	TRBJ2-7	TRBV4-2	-	CASSQEVTGTYEQYF	TGTGCCAGCAGCCAAGAAGTTACTGGGACCTACGAGCAGTACTTC
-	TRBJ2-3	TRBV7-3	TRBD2	CASSGRGDTQYF	TGTGCCAGCAGCGGGCGGGGGGATACGCAGTATTTT
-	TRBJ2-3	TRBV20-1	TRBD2	CSASSRLAGTDTQYF	TGCAGTGCTAGTTCTAGACTAGCGGGCACAGATACGCAGTATTTT
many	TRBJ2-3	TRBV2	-	CASSPNAVRYF	TGTGCCAGCAGTCCGAACGCCGTCCGGTATTTT
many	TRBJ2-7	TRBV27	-	CASSSSLTGRQYF	TGTGCCAGCAGTTCTTCCCTCACAGGTCGGCAGTACTTC
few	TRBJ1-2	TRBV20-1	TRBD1	CSARETGSYGYTF	TGCAGTGCTAGAGAGACAGGGTCCTATGGCTACACCTTC